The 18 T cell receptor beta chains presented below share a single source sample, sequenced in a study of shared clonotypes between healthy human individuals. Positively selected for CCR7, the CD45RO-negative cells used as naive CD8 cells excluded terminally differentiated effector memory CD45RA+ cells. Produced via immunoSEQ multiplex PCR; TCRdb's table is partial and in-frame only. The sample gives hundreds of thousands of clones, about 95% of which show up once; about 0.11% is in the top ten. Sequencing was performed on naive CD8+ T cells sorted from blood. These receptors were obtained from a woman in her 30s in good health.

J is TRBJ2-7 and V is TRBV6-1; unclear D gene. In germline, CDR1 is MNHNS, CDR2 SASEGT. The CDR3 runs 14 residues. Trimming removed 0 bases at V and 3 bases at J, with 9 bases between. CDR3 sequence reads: CASSEAPGNYEQYF. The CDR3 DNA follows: TGTGCCAGCAGTGAAGCGCCGGGCAACTACGAGCAGTACTTC.

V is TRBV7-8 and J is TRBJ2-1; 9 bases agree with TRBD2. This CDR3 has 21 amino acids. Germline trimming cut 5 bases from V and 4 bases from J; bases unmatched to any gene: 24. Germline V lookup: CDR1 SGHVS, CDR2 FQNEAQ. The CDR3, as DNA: TGTGCCAGCAGCCACACGCAGGTAGGGGGCAACCCTAGCGGGATATACAATGAGCAGTTCTTC. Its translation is CASSHTQVGGNPSGIYNEQFF.

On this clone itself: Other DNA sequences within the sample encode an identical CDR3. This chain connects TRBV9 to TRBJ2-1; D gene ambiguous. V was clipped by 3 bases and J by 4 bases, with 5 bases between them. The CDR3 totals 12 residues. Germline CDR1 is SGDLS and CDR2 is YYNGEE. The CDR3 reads CASSGGYNEQFF. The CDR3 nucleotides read TGTGCCAGCAGCGGTGGATACAATGAGCAGTTCTTC.

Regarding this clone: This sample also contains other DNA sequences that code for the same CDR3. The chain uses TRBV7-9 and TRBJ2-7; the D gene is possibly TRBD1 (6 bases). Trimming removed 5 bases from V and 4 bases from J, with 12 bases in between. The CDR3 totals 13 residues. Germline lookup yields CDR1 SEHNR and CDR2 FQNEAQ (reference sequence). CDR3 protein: CASSHGQGYEQYF. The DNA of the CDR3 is TGTGCCAGCAGCCACGGGCAGGGGTACGAGCAGTACTTC.

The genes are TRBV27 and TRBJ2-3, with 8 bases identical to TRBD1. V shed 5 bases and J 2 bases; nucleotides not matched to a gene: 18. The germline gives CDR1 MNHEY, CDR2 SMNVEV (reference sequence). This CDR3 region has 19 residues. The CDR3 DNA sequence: TGTGCCAGCAGTGCTCAGGACAGGGCTGTCCTCGGACCCACAGATACGCAGTATTTT. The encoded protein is CASSAQDRAVLGPTDTQYF.

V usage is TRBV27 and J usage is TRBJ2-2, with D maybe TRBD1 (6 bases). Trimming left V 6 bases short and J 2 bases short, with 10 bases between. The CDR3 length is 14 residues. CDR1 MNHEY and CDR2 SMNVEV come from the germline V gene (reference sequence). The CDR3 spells CASRWTVNTGELFF. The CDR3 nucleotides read TGTGCCAGCAGGTGGACAGTAAACACCGGGGAGCTGTTTTTT.

CDR3 region: CASSFGLAGATDTQYF. In DNA, the CDR3 is TGTGCCAGCAGTTTTGGACTAGCGGGAGCAACAGATACGCAGTATTTT. The genes are TRBV27 and TRBJ2-3; 13 nucleotides match TRBD2. Trimming cost V 3 bases and J 3 bases; bases outside gene matches: 3. The V gene's germline CDR1 is MNHEY and CDR2 SMNVEV (reference sequence). The CDR3 is 16 residues long.

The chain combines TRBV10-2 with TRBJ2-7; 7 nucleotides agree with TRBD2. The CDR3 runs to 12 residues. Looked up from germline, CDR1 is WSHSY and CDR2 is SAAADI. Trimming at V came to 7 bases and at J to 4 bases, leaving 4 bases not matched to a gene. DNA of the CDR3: TGCGCCAGCAAAACGGGGGGTTACGAGCAGTACTTC. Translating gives CASKTGGYEQYF.

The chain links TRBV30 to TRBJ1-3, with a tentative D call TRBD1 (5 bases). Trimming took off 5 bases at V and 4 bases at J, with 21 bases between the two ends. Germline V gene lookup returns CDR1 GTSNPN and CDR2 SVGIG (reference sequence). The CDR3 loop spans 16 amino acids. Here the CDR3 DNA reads TGTGCCTGGGGGGGGACCGACCGCCTGGCCGGAAACACCATATATTTT. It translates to CAWGGTDRLAGNTIYF. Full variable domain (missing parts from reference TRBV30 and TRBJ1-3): SQTIHQWPATLVQPVGSPLSLECTVEGTSNPNLYWYRQAAGRGLQLLFYSVGIGQISSEVPQNLSASRPQDRQFILSSKKLLLSDSGFYLCAWGGTDRLAGNTIYFGEGSWLTVV.

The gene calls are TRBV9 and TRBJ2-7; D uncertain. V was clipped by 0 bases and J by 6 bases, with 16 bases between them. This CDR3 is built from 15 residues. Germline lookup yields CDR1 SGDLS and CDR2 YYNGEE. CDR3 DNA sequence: TGTGCCAGCAGCGTAGGGTGGACCCCGTACGCCGAGCAGTACTTC. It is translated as CASSVGWTPYAEQYF.

Written as DNA, the CDR3 is TGTGCCAGTAGTATGGACGGCCCTTACACAGATACGCAGTATTTT. Amino acid sequence: CASSMDGPYTDTQYF. V usage is TRBV19 and J usage is TRBJ2-3, with D hard to call. Per the germline V gene, CDR1 is LNHDA and CDR2 is SQIVND (reference sequence). CDR3 length: 15 residues. Trimming took off 3 bases at V and 2 bases at J, with 12 bases between the two ends.

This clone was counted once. The CDR3 loop reads CASSLSPGTGAQKQYF. The CDR3 region has the DNA TGTGCCAGCAGTTTATCCCCCGGGACAGGGGCCCAAAAGCAGTACTTC. The chain is built from TRBV27 and TRBJ2-7; 10 nucleotides align to TRBD1. The V segment lost 0 bases and the J segment 8 bases; nucleotides outside the gene matches: 10. This CDR3 has 16 amino acids. From germline, CDR1 is MNHEY and CDR2 SMNVEV (reference sequence).

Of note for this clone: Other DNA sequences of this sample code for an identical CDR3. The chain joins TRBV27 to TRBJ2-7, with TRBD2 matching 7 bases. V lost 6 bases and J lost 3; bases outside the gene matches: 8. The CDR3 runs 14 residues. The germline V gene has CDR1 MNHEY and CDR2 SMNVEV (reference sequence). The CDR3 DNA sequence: TGTGCCAGCAGCAGCGGGGTCTCAAGCTACGAGCAGTACTTC. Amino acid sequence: CASSSGVSSYEQYF.

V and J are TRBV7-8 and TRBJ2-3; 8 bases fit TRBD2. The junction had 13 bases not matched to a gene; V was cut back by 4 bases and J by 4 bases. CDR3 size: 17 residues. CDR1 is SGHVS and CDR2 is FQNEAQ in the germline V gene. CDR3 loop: CASSSERSGSLPDTQYF. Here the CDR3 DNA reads TGTGCCAGCAGCTCAGAACGGAGCGGGAGCCTCCCAGATACGCAGTATTTT. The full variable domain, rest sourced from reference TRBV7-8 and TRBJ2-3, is GAGVSQSPRYKVAKRGQDVALRCDPISGHVSLFWYQQALGQGPEFLTYFQNEAQLDKSGLPSDRFFAERPEGSVSTLKIQRTQQEDSAVYLCASSSERSGSLPDTQYFGPGTRLTVL.

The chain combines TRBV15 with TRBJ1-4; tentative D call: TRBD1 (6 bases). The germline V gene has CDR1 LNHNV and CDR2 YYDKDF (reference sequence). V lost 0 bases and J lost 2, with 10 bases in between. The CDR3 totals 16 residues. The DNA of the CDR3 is TGTGCCACCAGCAGAGACCGGGGGGGCACTAATGAAAAACTGTTTTTT. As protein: CATSRDRGGTNEKLFF.

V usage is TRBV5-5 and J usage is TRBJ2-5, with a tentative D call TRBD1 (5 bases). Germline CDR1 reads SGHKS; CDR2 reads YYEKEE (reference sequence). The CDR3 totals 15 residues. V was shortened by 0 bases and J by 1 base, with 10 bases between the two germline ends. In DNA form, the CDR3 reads TGTGCCAGCAGCTTGGGACAGACCATCCAAGAGACCCAGTACTTC. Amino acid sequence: CASSLGQTIQETQYF.

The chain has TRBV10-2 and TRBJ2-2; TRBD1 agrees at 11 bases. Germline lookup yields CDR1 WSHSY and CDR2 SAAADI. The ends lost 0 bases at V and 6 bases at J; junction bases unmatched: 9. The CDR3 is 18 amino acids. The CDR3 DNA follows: TGCGCCAGCAGTGAGTCTCAAGGACAGGGGGCCGGCGCCGGGGAGCTGTTTTTT. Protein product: CASSESQGQGAGAGELFF.

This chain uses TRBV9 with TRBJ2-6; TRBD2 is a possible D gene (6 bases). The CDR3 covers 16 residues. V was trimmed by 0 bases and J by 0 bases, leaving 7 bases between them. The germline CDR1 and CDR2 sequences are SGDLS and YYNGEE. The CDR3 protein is CASSVARDSGANVLTF. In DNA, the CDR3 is TGTGCCAGCAGCGTAGCGCGGGACTCTGGGGCCAACGTCCTGACTTTC.